The present TCR beta chain was sequenced within a study of shared clonotypes between healthy human individuals. Overall study findings and caveats: It was the few donors that limited the genetic and exposure-history diversity represented. In four donors, about 5% of naive CD4 clonotypes appeared in common. Expectations were that clonotype sharing among donors would be affected by sequencing depth.

TCRdb's copy holds only in-frame clones and misses some; the assay was immunoSEQ multiplex PCR. The sample includes about a million clones, 60% to 85% of them seen just once. CDR3 length: 15 amino acids. Per germline, CDR1 ENHRY and CDR2 SYGVKD. V was trimmed by 0 bases and J by 4 bases, leaving 12 bases between them. For this clone: What it binds is unknown.

The TCR comes from a young man in good health. Some clones in this sample may be carry-over from other donors' samples. V usage is TRBV10-3 and J usage is TRBJ2-5; D call uncertain. Sequencing was performed on memory CD4+ T cells from PBMCs. Subset indicated: CD45RA-negative fraction. CDR3 nucleotides: TGTGCCATCAGTGAGTCGTCGGCCTCAGGAGAGACCCAGTACTTC. This encodes CAISESSASGETQYF.